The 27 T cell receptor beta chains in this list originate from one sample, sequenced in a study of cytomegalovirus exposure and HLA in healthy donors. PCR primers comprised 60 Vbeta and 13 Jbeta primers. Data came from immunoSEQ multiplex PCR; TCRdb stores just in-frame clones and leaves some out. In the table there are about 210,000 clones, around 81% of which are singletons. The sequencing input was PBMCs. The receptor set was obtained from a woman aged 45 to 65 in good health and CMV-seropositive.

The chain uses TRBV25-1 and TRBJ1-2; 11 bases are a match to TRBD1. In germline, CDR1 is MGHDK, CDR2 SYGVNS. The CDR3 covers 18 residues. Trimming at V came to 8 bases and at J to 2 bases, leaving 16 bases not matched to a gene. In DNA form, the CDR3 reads TGTGCCAGCTGTAAAGCACCGGGACAGGGGGAAAGGAACTATGGCTACACCTTC. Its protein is CASCKAPGQGERNYGYTF.

The CDR3 loop reads CASSEPGQSEQYF. CDR3 bases: TGCGCCAGCAGTGAGCCCGGACAAAGCGAGCAGTACTTC. This chain connects TRBV10-2 to TRBJ2-7; D perhaps matches TRBD1 (5 bases). CDR1 and CDR2 (germline): WSHSY, SAAADI. The CDR3 spans 13 residues. The V end lost 2 bases, the J end lost 6 bases, and 11 bases lay between the germline ends.

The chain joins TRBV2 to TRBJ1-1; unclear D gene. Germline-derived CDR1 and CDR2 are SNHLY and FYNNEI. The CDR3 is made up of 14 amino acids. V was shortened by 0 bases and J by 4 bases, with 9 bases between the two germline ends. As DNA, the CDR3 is TGTGCCAGCAGTGAAGCACAGCTGGGCACTGAAGCTTTCTTT. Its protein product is CASSEAQLGTEAFF. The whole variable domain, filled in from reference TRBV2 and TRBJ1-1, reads EPEVTQTPSHQVTQMGQEVILRCVPISNHLYFYWYRQILGQKVEFLVSFYNNEISEKSEIFDDQFSVERPDGSNFTLKIRSTKLEDSAMYFCASSEAQLGTEAFFGQGTRLTVV.

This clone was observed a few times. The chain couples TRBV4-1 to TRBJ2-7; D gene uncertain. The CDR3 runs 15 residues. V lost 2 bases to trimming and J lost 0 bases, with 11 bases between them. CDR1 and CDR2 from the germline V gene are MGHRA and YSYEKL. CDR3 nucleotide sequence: TGCGCCAGCAGCCAAAACAGCCTTAACTCCTACGAGCAGTACTTC. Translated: CASSQNSLNSYEQYF.

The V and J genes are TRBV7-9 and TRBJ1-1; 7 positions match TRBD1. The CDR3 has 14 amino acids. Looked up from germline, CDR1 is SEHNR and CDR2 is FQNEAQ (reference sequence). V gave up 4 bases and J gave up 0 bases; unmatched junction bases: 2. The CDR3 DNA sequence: TGTGCCAGCAGCTCGACAGGGCTGAACACTGAAGCTTTCTTT. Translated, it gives CASSSTGLNTEAFF.

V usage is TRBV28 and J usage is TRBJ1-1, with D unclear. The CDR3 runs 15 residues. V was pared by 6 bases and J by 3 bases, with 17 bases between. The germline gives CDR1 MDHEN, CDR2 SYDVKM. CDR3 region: CASRGGSPSDTEAFF. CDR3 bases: TGTGCCAGCAGGGGAGGTAGTCCGTCGGACACTGAAGCTTTCTTT.

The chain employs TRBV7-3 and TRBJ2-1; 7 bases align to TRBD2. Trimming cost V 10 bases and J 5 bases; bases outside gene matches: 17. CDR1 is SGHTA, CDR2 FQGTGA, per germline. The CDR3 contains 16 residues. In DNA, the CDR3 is TGTGCCACTTCCATGAGAGCGGGGCTGACCGACAATGAGCAGTTCTTC. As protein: CATSMRAGLTDNEQFF.

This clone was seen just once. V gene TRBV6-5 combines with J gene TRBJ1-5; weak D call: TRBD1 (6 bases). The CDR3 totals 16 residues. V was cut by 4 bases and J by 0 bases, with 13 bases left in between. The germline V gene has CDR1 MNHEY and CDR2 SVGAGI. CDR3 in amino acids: CASSSGQGLSNQPQHF. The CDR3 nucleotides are TGTGCCAGCAGTTCGGGACAAGGTCTTAGCAATCAGCCCCAGCATTTT.

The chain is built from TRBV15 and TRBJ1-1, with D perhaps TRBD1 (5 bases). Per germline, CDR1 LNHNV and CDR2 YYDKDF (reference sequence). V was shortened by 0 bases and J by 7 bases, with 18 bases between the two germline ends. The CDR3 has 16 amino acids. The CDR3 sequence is CATSRDREGTTDEAFF. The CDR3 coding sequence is TGTGCCACCAGCAGAGATCGGGAGGGGACTACGGATGAAGCTTTCTTT.

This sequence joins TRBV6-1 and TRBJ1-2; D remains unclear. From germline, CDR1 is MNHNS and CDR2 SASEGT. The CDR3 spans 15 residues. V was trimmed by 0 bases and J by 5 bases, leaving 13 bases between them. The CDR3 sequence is CASSEADPRRYGYTF. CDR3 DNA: TGTGCCAGCAGTGAAGCGGATCCGCGGAGGTATGGCTACACCTTC.

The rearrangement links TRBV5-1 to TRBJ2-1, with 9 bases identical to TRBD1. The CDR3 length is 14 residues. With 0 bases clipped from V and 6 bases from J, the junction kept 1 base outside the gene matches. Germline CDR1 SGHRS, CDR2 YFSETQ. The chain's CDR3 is CASSLGTGVNEQFF. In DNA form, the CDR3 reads TGCGCCAGCAGCTTGGGGACAGGGGTCAATGAGCAGTTCTTC.

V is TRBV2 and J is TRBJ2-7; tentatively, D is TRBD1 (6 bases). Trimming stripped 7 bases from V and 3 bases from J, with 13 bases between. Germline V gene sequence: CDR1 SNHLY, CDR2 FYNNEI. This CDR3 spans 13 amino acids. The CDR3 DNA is TGTGCCAGCAACTGGGACACAGACTACGAGCAGTACTTC. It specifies CASNWDTDYEQYF. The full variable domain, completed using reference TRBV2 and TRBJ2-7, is EPEVTQTPSHQVTQMGQEVILRCVPISNHLYFYWYRQILGQKVEFLVSFYNNEISEKSEIFDDQFSVERPDGSNFTLKIRSTKLEDSAMYFCASNWDTDYEQYFGPGTRLTVT.

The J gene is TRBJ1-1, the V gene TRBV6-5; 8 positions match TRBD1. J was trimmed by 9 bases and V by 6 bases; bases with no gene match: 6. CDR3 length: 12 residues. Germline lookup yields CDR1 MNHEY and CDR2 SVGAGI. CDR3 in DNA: TGTGCCAGCAGGCGTACAGGGGGGCAAGCTTTCTTT. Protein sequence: CASRRTGGQAFF.

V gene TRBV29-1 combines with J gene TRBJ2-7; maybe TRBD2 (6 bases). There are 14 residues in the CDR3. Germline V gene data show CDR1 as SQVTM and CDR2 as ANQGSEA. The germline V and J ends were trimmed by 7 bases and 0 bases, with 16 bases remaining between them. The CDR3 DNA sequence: TGCAGCGCTCAGAGCCAGGGAGGCTCCTACGAGCAGTACTTC. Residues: CSAQSQGGSYEQYF.

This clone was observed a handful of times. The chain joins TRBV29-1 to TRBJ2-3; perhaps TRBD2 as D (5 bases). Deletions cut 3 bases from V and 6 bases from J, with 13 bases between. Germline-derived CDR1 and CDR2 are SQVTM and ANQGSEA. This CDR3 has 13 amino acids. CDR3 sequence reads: CSVELVRADTQYF. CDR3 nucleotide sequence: TGCAGCGTTGAGCTTGTGAGGGCGGATACGCAGTATTTT.

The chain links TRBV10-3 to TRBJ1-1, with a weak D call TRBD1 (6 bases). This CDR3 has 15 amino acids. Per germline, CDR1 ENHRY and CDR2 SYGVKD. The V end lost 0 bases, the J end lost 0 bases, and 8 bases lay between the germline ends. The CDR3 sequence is CAISESYRVNTEAFF. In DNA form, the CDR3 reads TGTGCCATCAGTGAGTCTTACAGGGTGAACACTGAAGCTTTCTTT.

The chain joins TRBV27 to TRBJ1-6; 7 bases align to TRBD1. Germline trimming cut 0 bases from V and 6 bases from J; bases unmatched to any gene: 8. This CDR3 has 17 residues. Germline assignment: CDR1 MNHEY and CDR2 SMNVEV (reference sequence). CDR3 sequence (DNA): TGTGCCAGCAGTTTATCCTGGAGACAGGGTCCTAATTCACCCCTCCACTTT. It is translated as CASSLSWRQGPNSPLHF.

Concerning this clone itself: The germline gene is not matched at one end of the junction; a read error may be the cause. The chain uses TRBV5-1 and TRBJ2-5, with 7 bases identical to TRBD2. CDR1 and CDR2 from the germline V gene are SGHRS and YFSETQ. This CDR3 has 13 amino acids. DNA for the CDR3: TGCGCCCGCAGCCCGGGAGGCCAAGAGACCCAGTACTTC. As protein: CARSPGGQETQYF. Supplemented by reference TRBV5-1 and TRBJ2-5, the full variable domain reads KAGVTQTPRYLIKTRGQQVTLSCSPISGHRSVSWYQQTPGQGLQFLFEYFSETQRNKGNFPGRFSGRQFSNSRSEMNVSTLELGDSALYLCARSPGGQETQYFGPGTRLLVL.

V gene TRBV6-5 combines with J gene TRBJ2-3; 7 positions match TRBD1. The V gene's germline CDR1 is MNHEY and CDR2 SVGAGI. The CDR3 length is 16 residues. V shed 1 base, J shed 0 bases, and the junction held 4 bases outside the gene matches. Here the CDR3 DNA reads TGTGCCAGCAGTTACTTCGGGACAGCTAGCACAGATACGCAGTATTTT. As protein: CASSYFGTASTDTQYF.

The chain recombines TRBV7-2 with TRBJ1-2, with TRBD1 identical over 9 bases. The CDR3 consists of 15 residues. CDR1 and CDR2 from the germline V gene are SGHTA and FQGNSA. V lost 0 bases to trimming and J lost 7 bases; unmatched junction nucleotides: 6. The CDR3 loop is CASSLAGTGWVGYTF. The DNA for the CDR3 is TGTGCCAGCAGCTTAGCGGGGACAGGGTGGGTTGGCTACACCTTC.

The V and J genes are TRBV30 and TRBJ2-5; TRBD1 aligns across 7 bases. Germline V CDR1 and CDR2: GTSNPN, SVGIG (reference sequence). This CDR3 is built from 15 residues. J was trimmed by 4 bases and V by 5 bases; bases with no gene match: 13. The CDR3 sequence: CAWAHRDRTGETQYF. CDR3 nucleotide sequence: TGTGCCTGGGCTCACCGGGACAGAACAGGAGAGACCCAGTACTTC. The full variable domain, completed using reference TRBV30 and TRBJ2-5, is SQTIHQWPATLVQPVGSPLSLECTVEGTSNPNLYWYRQAAGRGLQLLFYSVGIGQISSEVPQNLSASRPQDRQFILSSKKLLLSDSGFYLCAWAHRDRTGETQYFGPGTRLLVL.

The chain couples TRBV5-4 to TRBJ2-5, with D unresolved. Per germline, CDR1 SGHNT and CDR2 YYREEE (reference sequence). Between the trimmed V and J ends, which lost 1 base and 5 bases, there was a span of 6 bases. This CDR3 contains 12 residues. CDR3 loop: CASSLPRETQYF. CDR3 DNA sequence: TGTGCCAGCAGCTTGCCGAGGGAGACCCAGTACTTC.

This CDR3 reads CASRGTGAGNTIYF. CDR3 in DNA: TGTGCCAGCAGGGGAACAGGAGCTGGAAACACCATATATTTT. The chain joins TRBV6-5 to TRBJ1-3; maybe TRBD1 (5 bases). The germline V gene has CDR1 MNHEY and CDR2 SVGAGI. Trimming cost V 6 bases and J 2 bases, with 11 bases left between them. CDR3 length equals 14 residues.

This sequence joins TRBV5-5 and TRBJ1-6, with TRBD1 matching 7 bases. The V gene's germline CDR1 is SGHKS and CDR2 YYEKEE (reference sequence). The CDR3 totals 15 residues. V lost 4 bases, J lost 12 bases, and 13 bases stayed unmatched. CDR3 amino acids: CASSIDRAVIGPLHF. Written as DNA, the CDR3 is TGTGCCAGCAGCATAGACAGGGCCGTCATTGGACCCCTCCACTTT.

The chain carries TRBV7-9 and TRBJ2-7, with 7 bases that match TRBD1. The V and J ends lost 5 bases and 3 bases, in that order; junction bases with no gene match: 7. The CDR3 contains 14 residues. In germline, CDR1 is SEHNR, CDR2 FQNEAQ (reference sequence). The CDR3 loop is CASSRRTGVYEQYF. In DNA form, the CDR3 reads TGTGCCAGCAGCCGCAGGACAGGAGTCTACGAGCAGTACTTC.

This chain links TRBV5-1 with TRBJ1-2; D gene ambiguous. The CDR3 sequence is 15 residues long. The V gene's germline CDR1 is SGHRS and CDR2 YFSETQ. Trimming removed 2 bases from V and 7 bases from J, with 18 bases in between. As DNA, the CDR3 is TGCGCCAGCAGCTTAAATACTGATATGGGAGGTGGCTACACCTTC. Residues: CASSLNTDMGGGYTF.

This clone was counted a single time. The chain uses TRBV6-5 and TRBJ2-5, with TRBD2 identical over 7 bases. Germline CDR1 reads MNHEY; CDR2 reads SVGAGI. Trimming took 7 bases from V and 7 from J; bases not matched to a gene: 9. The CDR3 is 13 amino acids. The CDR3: CASTTGGRGTQYF. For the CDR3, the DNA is TGTGCCAGCACCACCGGGGGGAGAGGGACCCAGTACTTC.